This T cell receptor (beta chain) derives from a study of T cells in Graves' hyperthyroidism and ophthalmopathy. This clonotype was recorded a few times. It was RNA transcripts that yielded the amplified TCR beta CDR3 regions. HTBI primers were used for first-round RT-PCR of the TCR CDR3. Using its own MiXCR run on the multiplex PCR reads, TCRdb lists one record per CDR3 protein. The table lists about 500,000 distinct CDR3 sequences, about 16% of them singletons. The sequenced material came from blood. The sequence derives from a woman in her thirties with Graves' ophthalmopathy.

This chain's CDR3 is CASSLIHGKNIQYF. The CDR3 region has the DNA TGTGCCAGCAGCCTAATCCATGGCAAAAACATTCAGTACTTC. The rearrangement joins TRBV7-2 to TRBJ2-4; D is ambiguous. Between the trimmed V and J ends, which lost 5 bases and 3 bases, there was a span of 11 bases. The length of the CDR3 is 14 residues. Germline V gene sequence: CDR1 SGHTA, CDR2 FQGNSA.